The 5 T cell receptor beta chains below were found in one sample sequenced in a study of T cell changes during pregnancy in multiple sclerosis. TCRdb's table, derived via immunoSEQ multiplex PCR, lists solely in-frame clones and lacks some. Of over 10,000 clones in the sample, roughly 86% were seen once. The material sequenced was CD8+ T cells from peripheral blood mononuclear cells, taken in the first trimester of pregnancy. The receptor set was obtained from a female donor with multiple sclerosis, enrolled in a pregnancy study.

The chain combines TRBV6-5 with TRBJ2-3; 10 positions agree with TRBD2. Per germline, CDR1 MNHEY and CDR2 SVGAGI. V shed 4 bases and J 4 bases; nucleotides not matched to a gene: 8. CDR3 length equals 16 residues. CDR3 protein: CASSSLPSGGADTQYF. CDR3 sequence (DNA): TGTGCCAGCAGTTCCCTCCCCAGCGGGGGGGCAGATACGCAGTATTTT.

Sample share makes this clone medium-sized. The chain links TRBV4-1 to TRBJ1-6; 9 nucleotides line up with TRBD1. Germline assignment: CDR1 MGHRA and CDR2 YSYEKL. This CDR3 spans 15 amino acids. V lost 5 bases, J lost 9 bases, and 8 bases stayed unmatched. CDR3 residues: CASSYRDRAGSPLHF. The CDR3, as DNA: TGCGCCAGCAGCTACCGGGACAGGGCGGGTTCACCCCTCCACTTT.

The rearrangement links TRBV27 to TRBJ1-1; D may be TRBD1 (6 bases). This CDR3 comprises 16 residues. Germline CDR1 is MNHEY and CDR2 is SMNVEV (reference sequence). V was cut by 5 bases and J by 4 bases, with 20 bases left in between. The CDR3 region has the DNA TGTGCCAGCAGTCCATCGGCAGGGGATAGTAGCACTGAAGCTTTCTTT. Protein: CASSPSAGDSSTEAFF.

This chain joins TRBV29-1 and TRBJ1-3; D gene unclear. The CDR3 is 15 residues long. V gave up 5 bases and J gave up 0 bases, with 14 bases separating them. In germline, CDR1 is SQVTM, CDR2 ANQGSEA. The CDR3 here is CSVMLVGSSGNTIYF. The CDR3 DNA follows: TGCAGCGTTATGTTGGTTGGGAGCTCTGGAAACACCATATATTTT.

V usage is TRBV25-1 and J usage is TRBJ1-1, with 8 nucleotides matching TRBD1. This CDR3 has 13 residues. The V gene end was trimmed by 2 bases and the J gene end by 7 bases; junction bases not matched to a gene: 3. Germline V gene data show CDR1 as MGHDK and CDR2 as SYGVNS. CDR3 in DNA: TGTGCCAGCAGTGAAATCGGGACAGGTGAAGCTTTCTTT. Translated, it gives CASSEIGTGEAFF.